This entry features one T cell receptor (beta chain) sequence. These data originate in a study of cytomegalovirus exposure and HLA in healthy donors. PCR involved 60 Vbeta and 13 Jbeta primers. Only in-frame clones appear in the TCRdb table, and some are missing; sequencing was by immunoSEQ multiplex PCR. This repertoire shows about 61,000 clones, approximately 88% found once; its top ten account for approximately 1.6%. CDR1 and CDR2 from the germline V gene are SGHTA and FQGNSA. Trimming took 1 base from V and 11 from J; bases not matched to a gene: 4. This CDR3 is built from 14 residues. Source material: PBMCs. The J gene is TRBJ2-1, the V gene TRBV7-2; 11 nucleotides line up with TRBD2. The TCR comes from a man between 25 and 39 years old in good health and CMV-seropositive. The DNA for the CDR3 is TGTGCCAGCAGCTTAGTTGAGACTAGCGGGAAGCAGTTCTTC. This encodes CASSLVETSGKQFF.